This TCR beta chain appears in the sequencing data of a study of early T cells in non-severe SARS-CoV-2 infection. Many counts were recorded for this clonotype. MiXCR was run by TCRdb on the 5' RACE reads, yielding one entry per CDR3 protein. The table shows around 50,000 distinct CDR3 sequences, with around 5.6% occurring only once. The specimen was whole blood. This sequence was found in an adult who was a healthcare worker with PCR-confirmed SARS-CoV-2 infection or an uninfected control (not recorded which).

The CDR3 region is CASSQETLKPYNEQFF. In DNA, the CDR3 is TGCGCCAGCAGCCAAGAGACCCTAAAGCCCTACAATGAGCAGTTCTTC. The chain employs TRBV4-3 and TRBJ2-1, with no clear D. The germline gives CDR1 LGHNA, CDR2 YSLEER. With 0 bases removed from V and 2 bases from J, the gap between germline ends came to 11 bases. This CDR3 is built from 16 residues.